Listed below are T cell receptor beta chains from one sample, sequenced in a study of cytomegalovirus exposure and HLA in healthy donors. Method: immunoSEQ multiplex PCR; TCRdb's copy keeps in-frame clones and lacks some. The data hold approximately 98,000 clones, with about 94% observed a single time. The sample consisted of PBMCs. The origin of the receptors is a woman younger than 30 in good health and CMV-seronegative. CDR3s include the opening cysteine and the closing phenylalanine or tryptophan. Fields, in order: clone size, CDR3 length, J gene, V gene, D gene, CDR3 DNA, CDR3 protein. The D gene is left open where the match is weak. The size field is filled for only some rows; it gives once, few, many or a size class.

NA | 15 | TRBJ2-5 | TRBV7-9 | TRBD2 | TGTGCCAGCAGCTTAGAGGCTAGCGGGGGGTATGCCCAGTACTTC | CASSLEASGGYAQYF
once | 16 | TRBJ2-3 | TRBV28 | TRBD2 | TGTGCCAGCAGTTTATGGGCTAGCGGGGGCACAGATACGCAGTATTTT | CASSLWASGGTDTQYF
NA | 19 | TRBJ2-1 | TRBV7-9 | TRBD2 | TGTGCCAGCAGCTTAGCGAGGGCTAGCGGGGGGTCTTACTACAATGAGCAGTTCTTC | CASSLARASGGSYYNEQFF
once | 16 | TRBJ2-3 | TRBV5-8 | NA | TGTGCCAGCAGCTTGGCCGCGGGGATTAGCACAGATACGCAGTATTTT | CASSLAAGISTDTQYF
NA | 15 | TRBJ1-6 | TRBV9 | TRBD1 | TGTGCCAGCAGCAAAACGACAGGGGTAGGGTCACCCCTCCACTTT | CASSKTTGVGSPLHF
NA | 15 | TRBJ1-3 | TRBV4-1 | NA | TGCGCCAGCAGCGGGAGAACCCGCTCTGGAAACACCATATATTTT | CASSGRTRSGNTIYF
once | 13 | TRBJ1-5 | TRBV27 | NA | TGTGCCAGCAGTTTATCCCCCACGGGGCCCCAGCATTTT | CASSLSPTGPQHF
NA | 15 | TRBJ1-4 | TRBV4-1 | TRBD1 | TGCGCCAGCAGCGCGCCGGGACAGGGGGTACAGAAACTGTTTTTT | CASSAPGQGVQKLFF
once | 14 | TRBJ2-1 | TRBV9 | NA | TGTGCCAGCTCGGGGGGCCCAGACTACAATGAGCAGTTCTTC | CASSGGPDYNEQFF
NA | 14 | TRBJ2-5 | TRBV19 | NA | TGTGCCAGTAGTATGGTGGGGGGAGGAGAGACCCAGTACTTC | CASSMVGGGETQYF
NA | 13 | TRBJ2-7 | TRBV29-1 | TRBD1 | TGCAGCGTAGGACAGGTTCTTTCGGACGAGCAGTACTTC | CSVGQVLSDEQYF
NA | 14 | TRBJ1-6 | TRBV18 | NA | TGTGCCAGCTCCTCCCGCTCCTATAATTCACCCCTCCACTTT | CASSSRSYNSPLHF
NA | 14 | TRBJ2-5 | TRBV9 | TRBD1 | TGTGCCAGCAGCGTAGGGACAGGGGTCGAGACCCAGTACTTC | CASSVGTGVETQYF
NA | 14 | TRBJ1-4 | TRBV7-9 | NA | TGTGCCAGCACCACCGGGGGGGCGCTGGAAAAACTGTTTTTT | CASTTGGALEKLFF
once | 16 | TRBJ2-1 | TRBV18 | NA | TGTGCCAGCTCACCACAGCTAACGGGTCCAAGCAATGAGCAGTTCTTC | CASSPQLTGPSNEQFF
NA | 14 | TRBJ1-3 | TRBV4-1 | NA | TGCGCCAGCAGCCCAGGGACACTTGGAAACACCATATATTTT | CASSPGTLGNTIYF
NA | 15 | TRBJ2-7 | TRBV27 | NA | TGTGCCAGCAGTTATGGCGCCGGGAGCTCCTACGAGCAGTACTTC | CASSYGAGSSYEQYF
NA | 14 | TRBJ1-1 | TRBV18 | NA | TGTGCCAGCTCACCGTTCGGGGAGGGCACTGAAGCTTTCTTT | CASSPFGEGTEAFF
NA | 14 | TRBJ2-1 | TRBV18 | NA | TGTGCCAGCTCACCACCGGGGGGTGCGAATGAGCAGTTCTTC | CASSPPGGANEQFF
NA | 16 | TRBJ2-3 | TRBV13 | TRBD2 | TGTGCCAGCAGCTCAACCAGCGGGGGGCCCACAGATACGCAGTATTTT | CASSSTSGGPTDTQYF
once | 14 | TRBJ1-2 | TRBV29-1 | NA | TGCAGCGTTGAAGATTACAGGGTTACCTATGGCTACACCTTC | CSVEDYRVTYGYTF
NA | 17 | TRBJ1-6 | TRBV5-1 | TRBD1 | TGCGCCAGCAGCAGTCTGGACAGGGTAAACGATAATTCACCCCTCCACTTT | CASSSLDRVNDNSPLHF
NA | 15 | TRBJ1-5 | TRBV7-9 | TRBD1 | TGTGCCAGCAGCGGGGACAGGGAGAACGGTCAGCCCCAGCATTTT | CASSGDRENGQPQHF
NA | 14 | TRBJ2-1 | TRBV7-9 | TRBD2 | TGTGCCAGCAGCTTAGACGGGGGGGACAATGAGCAGTTCTTC | CASSLDGGDNEQFF
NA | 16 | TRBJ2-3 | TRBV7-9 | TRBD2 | TGTGCCAGCAGCGAAGTGCAAGCGGGGGGGACAGATACGCAGTATTTT | CASSEVQAGGTDTQYF
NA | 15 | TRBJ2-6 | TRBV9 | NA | TGTGCCAGCAGCGTAGCCAATCCTGGGGCCAACGTCCTGACTTTC | CASSVANPGANVLTF
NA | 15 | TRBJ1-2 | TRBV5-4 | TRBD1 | TGTGCCAGCAGCTGGGAGACAGGGAACATCTATGGCTACACCTTC | CASSWETGNIYGYTF
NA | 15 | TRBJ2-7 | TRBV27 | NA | TGTGCCAGCAGTTTACTCCAGGGGTTATTCTACGAGCAGTACTTC | CASSLLQGLFYEQYF